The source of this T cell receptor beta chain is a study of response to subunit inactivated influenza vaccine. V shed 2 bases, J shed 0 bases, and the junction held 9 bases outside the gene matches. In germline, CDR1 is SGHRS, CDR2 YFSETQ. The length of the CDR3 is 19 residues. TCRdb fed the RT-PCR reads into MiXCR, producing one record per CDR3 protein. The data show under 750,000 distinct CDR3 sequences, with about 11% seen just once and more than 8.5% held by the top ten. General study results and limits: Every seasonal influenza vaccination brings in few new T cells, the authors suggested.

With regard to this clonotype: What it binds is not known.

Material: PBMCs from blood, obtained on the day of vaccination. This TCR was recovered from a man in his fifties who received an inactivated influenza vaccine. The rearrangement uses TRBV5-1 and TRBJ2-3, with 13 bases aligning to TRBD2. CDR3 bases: TGCGCCAGCAGCTTCCGACTAGCGGGGGGCACCTTGAGCACAGATACGCAGTATTTT. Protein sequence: CASSFRLAGGTLSTDTQYF.